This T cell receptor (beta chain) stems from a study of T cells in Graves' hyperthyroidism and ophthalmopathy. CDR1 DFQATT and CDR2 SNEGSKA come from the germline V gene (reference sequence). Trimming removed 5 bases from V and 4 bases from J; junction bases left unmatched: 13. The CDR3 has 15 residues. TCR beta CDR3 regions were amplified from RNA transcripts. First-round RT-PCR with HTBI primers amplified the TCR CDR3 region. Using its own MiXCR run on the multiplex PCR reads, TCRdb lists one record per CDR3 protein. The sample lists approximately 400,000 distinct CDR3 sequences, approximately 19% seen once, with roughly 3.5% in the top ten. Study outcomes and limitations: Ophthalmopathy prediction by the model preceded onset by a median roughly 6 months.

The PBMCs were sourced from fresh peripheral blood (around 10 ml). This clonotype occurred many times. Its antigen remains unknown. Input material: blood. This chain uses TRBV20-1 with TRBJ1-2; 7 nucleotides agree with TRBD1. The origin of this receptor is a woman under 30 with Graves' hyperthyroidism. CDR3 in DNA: TGCAGTGCTCCCCCCCAACAGGGGAGAAGCTATGGCTACACCTTC. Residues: CSAPPQQGRSYGYTF.